This T cell receptor (beta chain) was retrieved from a study of cytomegalovirus exposure and HLA in healthy donors. Assay: immunoSEQ multiplex PCR; the TCRdb copy retains only in-frame clones and omits some. The sample carries about 200,000 clones, around 88% recorded once. V gave up 2 bases and J gave up 0 bases, with 14 bases separating them. Germline V lookup: CDR1 MNHEY, CDR2 SMNVEV (reference sequence). CDR3 length: 16 residues. The material sequenced was PBMCs. The TCR was taken from a woman younger than 30 in good health and CMV-seronegative. The V and J genes are TRBV27 and TRBJ2-7; no reliable D call. The CDR3 coding sequence is TGTGCCAGCAGTTTACCCGACTGGCCGTCCTCCTACGAGCAGTACTTC. Translating it yields CASSLPDWPSSYEQYF.